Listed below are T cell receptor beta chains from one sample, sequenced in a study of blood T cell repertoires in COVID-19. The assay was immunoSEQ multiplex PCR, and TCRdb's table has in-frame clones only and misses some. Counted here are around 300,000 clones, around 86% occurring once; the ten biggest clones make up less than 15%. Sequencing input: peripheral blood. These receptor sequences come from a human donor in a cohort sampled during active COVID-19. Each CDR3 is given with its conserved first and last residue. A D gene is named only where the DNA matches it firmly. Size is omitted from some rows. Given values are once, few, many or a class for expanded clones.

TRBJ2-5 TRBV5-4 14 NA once TGTGCCAGCAGCTTGGCGGGAGCAGGGGAGACCCAGTACTTC CASSLAGAGETQYF
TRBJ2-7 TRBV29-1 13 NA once TGCAGCGCATCACGGACAGCTACCTACGAGCAGTACTTC CSASRTATYEQYF
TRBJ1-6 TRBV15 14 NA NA TGTGCCACCAGCCAGGGATCCTATAATTCACCCCTCCACTTT CATSQGSYNSPLHF
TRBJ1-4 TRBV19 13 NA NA TGTGCCAGTCGGATCAGGGAGGATGAAAAACTGTTTTTT CASRIREDEKLFF
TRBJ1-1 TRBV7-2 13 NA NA TGTGCCAGCAGCTTACAGGTGAACACTGAAGCTTTCTTT CASSLQVNTEAFF
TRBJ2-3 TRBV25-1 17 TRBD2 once TGTGCCAGCAGTGATCAAAGACTAGCGGGAGGGAGAGATACGCAGTATTTT CASSDQRLAGGRDTQYF
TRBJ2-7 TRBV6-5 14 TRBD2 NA TGTGCCAGCACCGCCGGGACTAGCGTCTACGAGCAGTACTTC CASTAGTSVYEQYF
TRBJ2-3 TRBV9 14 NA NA TGTGCCAGCAGCCTCAGAGCGGACACAGATACGCAGTATTTT CASSLRADTDTQYF
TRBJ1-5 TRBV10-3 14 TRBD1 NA TGTGCCATAGGGACAGGGGATGTCAATCAGCCCCAGCATTTT CAIGTGDVNQPQHF
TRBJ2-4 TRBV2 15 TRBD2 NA TGTGCCAGCAGTGAAGTGGGACTAGCGGGAAACATTCAGTACTTC CASSEVGLAGNIQYF
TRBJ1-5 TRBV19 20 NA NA TGTGCCAGTAGTATTCTCTTAAGTTGGCTTAGGGCACAGCGGAATCAGCCCCAGCATTTT CASSILLSWLRAQRNQPQHF
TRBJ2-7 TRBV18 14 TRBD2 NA TGTGCCAGCTCCGTCGGACTAGAGGGAAGCGAGCAGTACTTC CASSVGLEGSEQYF
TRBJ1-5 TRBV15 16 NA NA TGTGCCACCAGCAGCCGACAGGCCTATAGCAATCAGCCCCAGCATTTT CATSSRQAYSNQPQHF
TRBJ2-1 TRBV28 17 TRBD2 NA TGTGCCAGCAGTTTATCCAGCGGGAGGGTCGCCTACAATGAGCAGTTCTTC CASSLSSGRVAYNEQFF
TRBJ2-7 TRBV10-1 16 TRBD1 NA TGCGCCAGCAGTGCCGGACAGGGGAGGATAGCCTACGAGCAGTACTTC CASSAGQGRIAYEQYF
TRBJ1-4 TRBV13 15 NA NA TGTGCCAGCAGCTCATACAGGGAAGGGCGTGAAAAACTGTTTTTT CASSSYREGREKLFF
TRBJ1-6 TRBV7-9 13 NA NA TGTGCCAGCAGCTTAGTACAGGCAAAGACCCTCCACTTT CASSLVQAKTLHF
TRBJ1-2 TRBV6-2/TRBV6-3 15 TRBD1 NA TGTGCCAGCAGTGACTACAGGGGCGAGACTTATGGCTACACCTTC CASSDYRGETYGYTF
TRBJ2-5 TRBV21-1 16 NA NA TGTGCCAGCAGCAAAAGGGCAAGGACAGGGCGAGAGACCCAGTACTTC CASSKRARTGRETQYF
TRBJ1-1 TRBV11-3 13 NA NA TGTGCCAGCAGCTCTCAGGGGACCACTGAAGCTTTCTTT CASSSQGTTEAFF
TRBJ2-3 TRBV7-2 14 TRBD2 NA TGTGCCAGCACCGACCGGGTACCGGGGGGGTCGCAGTATTTT CASTDRVPGGSQYF
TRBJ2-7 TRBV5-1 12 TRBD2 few TGCGCCAGCAGGCGGGAGCCCTACGAGCAGTACTTC CASRREPYEQYF
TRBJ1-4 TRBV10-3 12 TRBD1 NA TGTGCGCCCGGGACAGGTCGGGAAAAACTGTTTTTT CAPGTGREKLFF
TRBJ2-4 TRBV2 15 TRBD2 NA TGTGCCAGCAGTGAGACTAGCGGAAGGACCCACATTCAGTACTTC CASSETSGRTHIQYF
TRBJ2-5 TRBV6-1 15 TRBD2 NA TGTGCCAGCAGTGAAGTACTAGCGGGAGCGGAGACCCAGTACTTC CASSEVLAGAETQYF
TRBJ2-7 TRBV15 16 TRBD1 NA TGTGCCACCAGCAGAGCCCCGGGACAGGGCACCTACGAGCAGTACTTC CATSRAPGQGTYEQYF
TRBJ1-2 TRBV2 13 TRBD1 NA TGTGCCAGCATTTTCGACAGGGCGGGTGGCTACACCTTC CASIFDRAGGYTF
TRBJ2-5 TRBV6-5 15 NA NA TGTGCCAGCAGTTACTCGAGAGTAGCGCAAGAGACCCAGTACTTC CASSYSRVAQETQYF
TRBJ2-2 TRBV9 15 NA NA TGTGCCAGCAGCCCTTGGACTCCGAACACCGGGGAGCTGTTTTTT CASSPWTPNTGELFF
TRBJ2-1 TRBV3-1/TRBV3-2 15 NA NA TGTGCCAGCAGCCAAGCGCAACTCTCCTACAATGAGCAGTTCTTC CASSQAQLSYNEQFF
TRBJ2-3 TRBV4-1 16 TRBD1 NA TGCGCCAGCAGTCCCGGGACAGGGGGGTTAGCAGATACGCAGTATTTT CASSPGTGGLADTQYF
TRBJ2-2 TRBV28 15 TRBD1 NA TGTGCCAGCAGTTTCCAGGGGGTCCTCACCGGGGAGCTGTTTTTT CASSFQGVLTGELFF
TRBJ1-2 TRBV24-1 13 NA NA TGTGCCACCAGTGCGGCAGGGGAATATGGCTACACCTTC CATSAAGEYGYTF
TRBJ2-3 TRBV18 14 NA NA TGTGCCAGCGCCTCAGGGGCGGACACAGATACGCAGTATTTT CASASGADTDTQYF
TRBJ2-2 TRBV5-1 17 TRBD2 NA TGCGCCAGCAGCTTGGTGGCGGGACTAGCGGGAGCCGGGGAGCTGTTTTTT CASSLVAGLAGAGELFF
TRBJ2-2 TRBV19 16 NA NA TGTGCCAGTACCGCCCTTAGCTTTCCGAACACCGGGGAGCTGTTTTTT CASTALSFPNTGELFF
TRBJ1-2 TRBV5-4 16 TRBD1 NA TGTGCCAGCAGCTTAGGAGACAGGGCTCCTAACTATGGCTACACCTTC CASSLGDRAPNYGYTF
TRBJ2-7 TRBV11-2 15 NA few TGTGCCAGCAGCTTAATTGCGGCTCCTCCTTGGAAGCAGTACTTC CASSLIAAPPWKQYF
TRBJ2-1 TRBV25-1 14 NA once TGTGCCAGCAGTGAATTAACGGGAGTGAATGAGCAGTTCTTC CASSELTGVNEQFF
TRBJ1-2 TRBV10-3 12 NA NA TGTGCCATTCAGGGGCGTAACTATGGCTACACCTTC CAIQGRNYGYTF
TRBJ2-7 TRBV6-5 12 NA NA TGTGCCAGCAGCCGGGGGGCGGGTTGGCAGTACTTC CASSRGAGWQYF
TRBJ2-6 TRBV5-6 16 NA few TGTGCCAGCAGCTCCAGGGCTAAGGGCGGGGCCAACGTCCTGACTTTC CASSSRAKGGANVLTF
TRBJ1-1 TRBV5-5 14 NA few TGTGCCAGCAGCTGGCAGGACTCGAACACTGAAGCTTTCTTT CASSWQDSNTEAFF
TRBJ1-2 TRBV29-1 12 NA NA TGCAGCGTTGAGGCAGGGGTCTATGGCTACACCTTC CSVEAGVYGYTF
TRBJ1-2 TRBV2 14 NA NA TGTGCCAGCATCCTAGGGGCAGGGCCAGGTGGCTACACCTTC CASILGAGPGGYTF